This T cell receptor (beta chain) was documented in a study of cytomegalovirus exposure and HLA in healthy donors. Study overall: From 150 million to 200 million T cells, an earlier analysis saw around 120 million unique TCR beta sequences. Study observations and caveats: The study listed under 200 cytomegalovirus-associated TCR beta chains. In a later analysis, common viral pathogens appeared linked to several of the most significant clusters.

Looked up from germline, CDR1 is MGHRA and CDR2 is YSYEKL. V dropped 1 base and J dropped 1; count of bases not matched to a gene: 2. The CDR3 totals 16 residues. Comment on this clone: Its antigen is as yet unknown.

It was with 60 Vbeta and 13 Jbeta primers that the PCR ran. Clones were sequenced by immunoSEQ multiplex PCR, and TCRdb holds only the in-frame ones, with some missing. The table includes about 140,000 clones, approximately 77% detected once. The material sequenced was PBMCs. The chain recombines TRBV4-1 with TRBJ2-2, with TRBD2 identical over 8 bases. The origin of this receptor is a young man in good health and CMV-seronegative. The CDR3 DNA reads as TGCGCCAGCAGCCAAGGGGCGGGAGGGAACACCGGGGAGCTGTTTTTT. It yields the protein CASSQGAGGNTGELFF.